This TCR beta chain emerged from a study of CD8+CD57+ T cells in acquired aplastic anemia. The overall study: An average of roughly 3 ug of DNA was obtained from sorted CD4+ and CD8+ cells.

TCR beta VDJ and CDR3 profiles were obtained from a genomic DNA template. TCRdb reprocessed the reads via MiXCR and lists one record per CDR3 protein. This sample has 400,000 to 500,000 distinct CDR3 sequences, with about 70% found just once. Many counts were recorded for this clonotype. Trimming removed 4 bases from V and 3 bases from J; junction bases left unmatched: 11. Germline V CDR1 and CDR2: SGHVS, FNYEAQ. CDR3 length equals 18 residues. The V and J genes are TRBV7-6 and TRBJ2-3; 12 bases line up with TRBD1. The specimen sequenced was sorted CD4+, CD8+, or CD8+CD57+ T cells (not recorded which) from PBMCs. The source is a human donor in good health, serving as a control. This CDR3 is CASSSARGTGGRTDTQYF. CDR3 coding DNA: TGTGCCAGCAGCTCAGCGCGGGGGACAGGGGGCAGGACAGATACGCAGTATTTT.